The clone carrying this T cell receptor (beta chain) has just a few counts. This sample is drawn from a study of blood T cell repertoires in COVID-19. Study-level information: Samples taken during acute and convalescent COVID-19 were collected in the United States, Italy and Spain.

TCRdb's copy holds only in-frame clones and misses some; the assay was immunoSEQ multiplex PCR. The sample includes nearly 30,000 clones, roughly nine tenths of them seen just once. CDR3 length: 17 residues. J gave up 5 bases and V 4 bases, and 7 bases lay outside the gene matches. Looked up from germline, CDR1 is MNHEY and CDR2 is SVGEGT. The chain employs TRBV6-2 or TRBV6-3 and TRBJ2-2; the match to TRBD2 covers 13 bases. This TCR was recovered from a human donor in a cohort sampled during active COVID-19. The sequenced sample was peripheral blood. The CDR3 region is CASSWGLAGKRTGELFF. The CDR3 region has the DNA TGTGCCAGCAGTTGGGGACTAGCGGGGAAAAGGACCGGGGAGCTGTTTTTT.